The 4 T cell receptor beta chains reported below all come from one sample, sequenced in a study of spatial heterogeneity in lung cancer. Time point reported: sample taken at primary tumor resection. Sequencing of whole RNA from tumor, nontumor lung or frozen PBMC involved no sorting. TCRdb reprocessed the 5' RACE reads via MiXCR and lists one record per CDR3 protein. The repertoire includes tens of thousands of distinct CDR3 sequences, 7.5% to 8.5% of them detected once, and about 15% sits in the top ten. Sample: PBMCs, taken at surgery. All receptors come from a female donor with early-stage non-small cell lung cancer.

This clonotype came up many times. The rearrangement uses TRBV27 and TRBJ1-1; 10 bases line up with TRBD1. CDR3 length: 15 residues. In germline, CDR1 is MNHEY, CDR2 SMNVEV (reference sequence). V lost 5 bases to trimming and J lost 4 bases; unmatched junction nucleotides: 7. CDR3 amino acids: CASSPRQGARTEAFF. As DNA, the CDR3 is TGTGCCAGCAGTCCACGACAGGGGGCGCGCACTGAAGCTTTCTTT.

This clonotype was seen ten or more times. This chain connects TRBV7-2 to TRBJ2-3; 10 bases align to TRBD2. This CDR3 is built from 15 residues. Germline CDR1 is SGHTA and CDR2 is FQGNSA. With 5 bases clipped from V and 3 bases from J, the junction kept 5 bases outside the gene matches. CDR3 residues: CASSPASGSTDTQYF. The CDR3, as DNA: TGTGCCAGCAGCCCCGCTAGCGGGAGTACAGATACGCAGTATTTT.

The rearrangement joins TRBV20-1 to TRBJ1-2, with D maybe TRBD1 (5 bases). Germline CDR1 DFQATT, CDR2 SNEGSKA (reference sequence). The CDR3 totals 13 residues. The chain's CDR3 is CSPGVRVDYGYTF. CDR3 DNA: TGCAGCCCTGGGGTCAGGGTGGACTATGGCTACACCTTC.

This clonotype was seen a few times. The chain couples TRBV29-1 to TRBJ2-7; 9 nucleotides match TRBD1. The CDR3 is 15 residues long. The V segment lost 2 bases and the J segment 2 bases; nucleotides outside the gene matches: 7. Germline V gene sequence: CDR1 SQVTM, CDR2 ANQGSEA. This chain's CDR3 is CSVENLGTGTYEQYF. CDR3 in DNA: TGCAGCGTTGAAAACCTTGGGACAGGGACCTACGAGCAGTACTTC.